Below, one T cell receptor (beta chain) is given with its context. This entry is derived from a study of shared clonotypes between healthy human individuals. Profiled with immunoSEQ multiplex PCR; TCRdb holds only in-frame clones, not every one. The sample holds about 1 million clones, under 80% seen once. Trimming cost V 4 bases and J 0 bases, with 9 bases left between them. The CDR3 has 14 amino acids. The germline gives CDR1 SEHNR, CDR2 FQNEAQ (reference sequence). The receptor was isolated from a young man in good health. V usage is TRBV7-9 and J usage is TRBJ1-1; no definite D call. Specimen: memory CD4+ T cells sorted from blood. Subset in this sample: CD45RA-negative fraction. The CDR3 protein is CASSSDIMNTEAFF. CDR3 bases: TGTGCCAGCAGCTCCGACATCATGAACACTGAAGCTTTCTTT.